One and the same sample provided the 4 T cell receptor beta chains below, sequenced in a study of early stage breast cancer tumors. The table came from immunoSEQ multiplex PCR; TCRdb's copy has only in-frame clones and leaves some out. In the table there are some 10,000 clones, 60% to 85% of which are singletons. The sample taken for sequencing was normal breast tissue next to the tumor. The receptors here all came from a middle-aged person with breast cancer.

This clone was found once. The chain recombines TRBV5-4 with TRBJ2-2; unclear D gene. Germline V gives CDR1 SGHNT, CDR2 YYREEE (reference sequence). The CDR3 loop spans 15 amino acids. V gave up 4 bases and J gave up 1 base, with 11 bases separating them. CDR3 protein: CASSIGRMNTGELFF. DNA of the CDR3: TGTGCCAGCAGCATTGGACGGATGAACACCGGGGAGCTGTTTTTT.

V is TRBV4-1 and J is TRBJ2-1, with 8 positions matching TRBD2. This CDR3 is built from 15 residues. The ends lost 2 bases at V and 6 bases at J; junction bases unmatched: 6. Germline assignment: CDR1 MGHRA and CDR2 YSYEKL. The DNA for the CDR3 is TGCGCCAGCAGCCAACAAAGCGGGAGTATCAATGAGCAGTTCTTC. Amino acid sequence: CASSQQSGSINEQFF.

This clone has only one observation. The rearrangement joins TRBV29-1 to TRBJ2-3; the D call may be TRBD1 or TRBD2 (7 bases each). The CDR3 consists of 16 residues. V lost 7 bases, J lost 2 bases, and 22 bases lay in between. The germline gives CDR1 SQVTM, CDR2 ANQGSEA. In nucleotides, the CDR3 is TGCAGCGCGGGACAGCGGATGGGGGGGACCACAGATACGCAGTATTTT. It specifies CSAGQRMGGTTDTQYF.

This rearrangement joins TRBV18 to TRBJ1-2; 10 bases line up with TRBD1. This CDR3 is built from 16 residues. In germline, CDR1 is KGHSH, CDR2 LQKENI. V lost 3 bases to trimming and J lost 4 bases; unmatched junction nucleotides: 8. CDR3: CASSPAGQGSSYGYTF. CDR3 DNA sequence: TGTGCCAGCTCACCGGCGGGACAGGGGTCTTCCTATGGCTACACCTTC.